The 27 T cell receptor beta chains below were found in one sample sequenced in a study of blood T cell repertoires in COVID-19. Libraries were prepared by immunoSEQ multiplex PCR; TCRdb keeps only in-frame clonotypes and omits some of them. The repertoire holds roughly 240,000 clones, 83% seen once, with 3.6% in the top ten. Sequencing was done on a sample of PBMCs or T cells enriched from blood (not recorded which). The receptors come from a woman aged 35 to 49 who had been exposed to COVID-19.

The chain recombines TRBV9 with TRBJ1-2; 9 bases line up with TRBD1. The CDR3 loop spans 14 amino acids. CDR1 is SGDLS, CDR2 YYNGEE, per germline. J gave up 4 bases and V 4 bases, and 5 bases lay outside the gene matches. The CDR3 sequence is CASSQNRGLYGYTF. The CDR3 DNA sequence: TGTGCCAGCAGCCAGAACAGGGGGCTCTATGGCTACACCTTC.

CDR3 residues: CASSSPRDSQHQPQHF. Written as DNA, the CDR3 is TGTGCCAGTAGTAGCCCCCGGGACAGCCAACATCAGCCCCAGCATTTT. The chain recombines TRBV19 with TRBJ1-5; 7 bases agree with TRBD1. CDR3 length equals 16 residues. CDR1 and CDR2 (germline): LNHDA, SQIVND (reference sequence). Unmatched junction bases numbered 11, after V lost 4 bases and J lost 5 bases.

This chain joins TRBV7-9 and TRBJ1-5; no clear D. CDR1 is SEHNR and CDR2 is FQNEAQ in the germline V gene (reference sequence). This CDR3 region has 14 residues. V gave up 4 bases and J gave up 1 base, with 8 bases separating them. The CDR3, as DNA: TGTGCCAGCAGCTACGCGGGGAGCAATCAGCCCCAGCATTTT. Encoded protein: CASSYAGSNQPQHF.

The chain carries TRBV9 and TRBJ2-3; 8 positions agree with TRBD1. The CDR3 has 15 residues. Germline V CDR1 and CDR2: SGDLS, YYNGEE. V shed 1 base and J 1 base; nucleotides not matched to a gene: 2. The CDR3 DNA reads TGTGCCAGCAGCGTACAGGGGGCCCGCACAGATACGCAGTATTTT. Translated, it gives CASSVQGARTDTQYF. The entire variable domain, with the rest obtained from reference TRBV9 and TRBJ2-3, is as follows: DSGVTQTPKHLITATGQRVTLRCSPRSGDLSVYWYQQSLDQGLQFLIQYYNGEERAKGNILERFSAQQFPDLHSELNLSSLELGDSALYFCASSVQGARTDTQYFGPGTRLTVL.

CDR3 nucleotide sequence: TGTGCCAGCAGCCTCTTGACAGGGGGATCACCCCTCCACTTT. It codes for CASSLLTGGSPLHF. The rearrangement uses TRBV6-2 or TRBV6-3 and TRBJ1-6, with 9 bases fitting TRBD1. CDR3 length equals 14 residues. Germline loops: CDR1 MNHEY, CDR2 SVGEGT. The ends lost 6 bases at V and 10 bases at J; junction bases unmatched: 7.

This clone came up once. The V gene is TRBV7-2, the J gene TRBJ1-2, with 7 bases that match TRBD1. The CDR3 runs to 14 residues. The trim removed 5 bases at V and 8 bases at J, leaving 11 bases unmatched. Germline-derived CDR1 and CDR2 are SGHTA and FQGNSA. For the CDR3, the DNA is TGTGCCAGCAGCCCAGGGGACAGATCAGGGGGCTACACCTTC. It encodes CASSPGDRSGGYTF. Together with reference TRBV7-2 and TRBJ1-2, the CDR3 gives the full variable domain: GAGVSQSPSNKVTEKGKDVELRCDPISGHTALYWYRQSLGQGLEFLIYFQGNSAPDKSGLPSDRFSAERTGGSVSTLTIQRTQQEDSAVYLCASSPGDRSGGYTFGSGTRLTVV.

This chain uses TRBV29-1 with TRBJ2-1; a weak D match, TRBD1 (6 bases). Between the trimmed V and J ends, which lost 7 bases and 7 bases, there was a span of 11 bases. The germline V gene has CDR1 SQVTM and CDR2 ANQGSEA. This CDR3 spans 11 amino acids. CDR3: CSGHRGNEQFF. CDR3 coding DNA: TGCAGCGGCCATAGGGGGAATGAGCAGTTCTTC.

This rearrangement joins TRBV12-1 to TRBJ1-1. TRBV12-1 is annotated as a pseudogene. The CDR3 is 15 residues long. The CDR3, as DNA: TGTGCCAGCAGCCCGCGGGACGGAAAGAACACTGAAGCTTTCTTT. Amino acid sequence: CASSPRDGKNTEAFF.

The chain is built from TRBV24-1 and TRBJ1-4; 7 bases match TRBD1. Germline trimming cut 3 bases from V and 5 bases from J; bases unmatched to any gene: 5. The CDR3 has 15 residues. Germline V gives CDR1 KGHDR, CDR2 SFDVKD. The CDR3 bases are TGTGCCACCAGTGATCCGACAGGGAAGAATGAAAAACTGTTTTTT. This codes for CATSDPTGKNEKLFF.

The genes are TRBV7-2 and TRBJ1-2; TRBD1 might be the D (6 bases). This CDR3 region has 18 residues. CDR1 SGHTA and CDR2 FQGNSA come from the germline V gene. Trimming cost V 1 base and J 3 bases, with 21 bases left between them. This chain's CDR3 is CASSLEGADRTAYYGYTF. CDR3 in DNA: TGTGCCAGCAGCTTAGAAGGGGCAGACCGGACAGCCTACTATGGCTACACCTTC.

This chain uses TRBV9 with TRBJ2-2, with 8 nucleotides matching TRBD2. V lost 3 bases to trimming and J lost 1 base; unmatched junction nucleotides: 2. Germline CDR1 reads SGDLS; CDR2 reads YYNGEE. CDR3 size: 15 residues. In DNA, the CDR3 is TGTGCCAGCAGCGGCACTAGCGGGAACACCGGGGAGCTGTTTTTT. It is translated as CASSGTSGNTGELFF.

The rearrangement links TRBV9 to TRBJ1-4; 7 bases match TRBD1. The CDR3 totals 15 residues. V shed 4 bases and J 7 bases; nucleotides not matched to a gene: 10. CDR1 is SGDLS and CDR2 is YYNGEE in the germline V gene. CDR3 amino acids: CASSPRTGLSEKLFF. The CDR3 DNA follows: TGTGCCAGCAGCCCCCGGACAGGTCTGAGTGAAAAACTGTTTTTT.

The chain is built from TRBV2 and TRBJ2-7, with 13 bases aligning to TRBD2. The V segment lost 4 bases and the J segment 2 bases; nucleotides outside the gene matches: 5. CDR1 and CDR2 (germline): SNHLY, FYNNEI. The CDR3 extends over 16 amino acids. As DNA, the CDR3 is TGTGCCAGCAGTGCTGGGACTAGCGGGGATCCCTACGAGCAGTACTTC. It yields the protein CASSAGTSGDPYEQYF.

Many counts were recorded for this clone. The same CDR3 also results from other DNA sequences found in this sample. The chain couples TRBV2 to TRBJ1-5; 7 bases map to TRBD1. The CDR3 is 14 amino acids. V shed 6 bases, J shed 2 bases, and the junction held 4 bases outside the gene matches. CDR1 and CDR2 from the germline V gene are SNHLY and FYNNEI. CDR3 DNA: TGTGCCAGCAGGGATGACAGGGGCAATCAGCCCCAGCATTTT. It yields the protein CASRDDRGNQPQHF.

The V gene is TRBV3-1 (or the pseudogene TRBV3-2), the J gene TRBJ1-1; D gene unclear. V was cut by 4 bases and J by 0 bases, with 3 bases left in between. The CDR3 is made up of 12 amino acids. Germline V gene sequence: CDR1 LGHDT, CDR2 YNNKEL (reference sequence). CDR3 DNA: TGTGCCAGCAGCCCAATGAACACTGAAGCTTTCTTT. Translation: CASSPMNTEAFF.

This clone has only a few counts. The CDR3 here is CASSFGSVEKLFF. The CDR3 nucleotides read TGTGCCAGCAGTTTCGGGTCGGTTGAAAAACTGTTTTTT. J is TRBJ1-4 and V is TRBV12-3 or TRBV12-4; no definite D call. This CDR3 spans 13 amino acids. With 3 bases removed from V and 7 bases from J, the gap between germline ends came to 9 bases.

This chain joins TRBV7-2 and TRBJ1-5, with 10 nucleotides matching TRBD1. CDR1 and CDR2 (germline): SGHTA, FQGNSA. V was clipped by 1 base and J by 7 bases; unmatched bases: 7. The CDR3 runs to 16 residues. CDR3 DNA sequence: TGTGCCAGCAGCTTAGTTGGGACAGGGGTCCGGCAGCCCCAGCATTTT. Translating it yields CASSLVGTGVRQPQHF.

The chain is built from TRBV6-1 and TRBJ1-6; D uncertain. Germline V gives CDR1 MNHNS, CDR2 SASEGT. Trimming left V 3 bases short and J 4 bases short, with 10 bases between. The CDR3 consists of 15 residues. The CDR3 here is CASSDHQDYNSPLHF. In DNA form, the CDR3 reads TGTGCCAGCAGTGATCATCAGGATTATAATTCACCCCTCCACTTT.

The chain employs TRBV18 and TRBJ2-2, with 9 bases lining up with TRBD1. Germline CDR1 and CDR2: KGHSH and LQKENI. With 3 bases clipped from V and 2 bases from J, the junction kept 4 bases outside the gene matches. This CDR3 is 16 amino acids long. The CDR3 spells CASSPFTGGNTGELFF. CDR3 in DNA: TGTGCCAGCTCACCCTTTACAGGGGGCAACACCGGGGAGCTGTTTTTT.

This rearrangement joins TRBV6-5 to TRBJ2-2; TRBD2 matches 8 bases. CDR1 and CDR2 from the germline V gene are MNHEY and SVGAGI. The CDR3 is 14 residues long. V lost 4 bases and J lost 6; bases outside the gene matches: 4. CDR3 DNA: TGTGCCAGCAGTTCCGGGACTAGATCCGGGGAGCTGTTTTTT. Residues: CASSSGTRSGELFF.

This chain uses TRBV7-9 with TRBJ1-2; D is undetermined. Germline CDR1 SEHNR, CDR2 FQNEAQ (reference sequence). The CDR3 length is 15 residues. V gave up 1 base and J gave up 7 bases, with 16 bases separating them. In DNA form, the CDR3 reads TGTGCCAGCAGCTTAGGTGAGGGTGGGATCTCTGGCTACACCTTC. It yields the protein CASSLGEGGISGYTF.

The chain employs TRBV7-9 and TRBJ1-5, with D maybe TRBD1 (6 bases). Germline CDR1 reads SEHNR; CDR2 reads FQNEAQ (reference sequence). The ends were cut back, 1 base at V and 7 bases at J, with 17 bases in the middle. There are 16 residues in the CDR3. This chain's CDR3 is CASSLGGGPGTQPQHF. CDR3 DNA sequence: TGTGCCAGCAGCTTAGGAGGGGGACCGGGAACCCAGCCCCAGCATTTT.

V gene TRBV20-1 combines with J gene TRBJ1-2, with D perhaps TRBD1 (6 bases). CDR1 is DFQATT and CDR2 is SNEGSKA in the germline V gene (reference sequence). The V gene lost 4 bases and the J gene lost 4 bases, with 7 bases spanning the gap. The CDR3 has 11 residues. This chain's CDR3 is CSANRAYGYTF. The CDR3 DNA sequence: TGCAGTGCTAACAGGGCCTATGGCTACACCTTC.

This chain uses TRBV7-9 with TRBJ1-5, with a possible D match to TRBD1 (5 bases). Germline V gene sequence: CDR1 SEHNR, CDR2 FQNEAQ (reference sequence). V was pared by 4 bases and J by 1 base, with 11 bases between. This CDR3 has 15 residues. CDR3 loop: CASSSARESNQPQHF. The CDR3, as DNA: TGTGCCAGCAGCTCGGCCAGGGAAAGCAATCAGCCCCAGCATTTT. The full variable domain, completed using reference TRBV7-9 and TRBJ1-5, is DTGVSQNPRHKITKRGQNVTFRCDPISEHNRLYWYRQTLGQGPEFLTYFQNEAQLEKSRLLSDRFSAERPKGSFSTLEIQRTEQGDSAMYLCASSSARESNQPQHFGDGTRLSIL.

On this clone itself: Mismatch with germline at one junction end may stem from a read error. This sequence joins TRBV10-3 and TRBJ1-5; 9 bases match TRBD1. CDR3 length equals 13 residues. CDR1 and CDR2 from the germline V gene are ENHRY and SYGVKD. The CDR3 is CAIGDRGDQPQHF. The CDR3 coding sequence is TGTGCCATCGGTGACAGGGGGGATCAGCCCCAGCATTTT.

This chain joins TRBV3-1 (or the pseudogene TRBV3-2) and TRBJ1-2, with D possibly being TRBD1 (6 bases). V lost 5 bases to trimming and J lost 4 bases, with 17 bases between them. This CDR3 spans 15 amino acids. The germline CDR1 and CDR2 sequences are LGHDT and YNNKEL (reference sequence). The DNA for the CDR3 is TGTGCCAGCAGCACCCTTCAGGCAGGGGCCTATGGCTACACCTTC. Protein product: CASSTLQAGAYGYTF.

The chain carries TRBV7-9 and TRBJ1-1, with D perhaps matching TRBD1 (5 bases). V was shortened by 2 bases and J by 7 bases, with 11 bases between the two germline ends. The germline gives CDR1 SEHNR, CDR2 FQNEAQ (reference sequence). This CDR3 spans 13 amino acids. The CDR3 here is CASSLMEDSEAFF. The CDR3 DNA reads TGTGCCAGCAGCTTAATGGAAGACAGTGAAGCTTTCTTT.